This T cell receptor (beta chain) is from a study of post-analysis software for immune sequencing data. Study context: Recorded disease courses covered relapsing-remitting, secondary progressive and progressive-relapsing multiple sclerosis. Some patients had no subtype annotation.

Findings and caveats of the study: There were five or six TRBV segments more frequent in patients than controls, and TRBV5-6, TRBV5-1 and TRBV20-1 were among them. Pronounced co-clustering by F measure was evident among identically batched samples. Significantly lower normalized Chao1 diversity was seen in multiple sclerosis patients than in controls.

V dropped 0 bases and J dropped 0 bases, with 15 bases sitting between them. The CDR3 has 17 amino acids. Germline V gene lookup returns CDR1 MGHRA and CDR2 YSYEKL. This clonotype was seen a few times. The antigen remains unidentified. Incorporated into the TCR beta cDNA libraries were unique molecular identifiers, which served to reduce PCR and sequencing biases. Around 500,000 cDNA molecules were recovered from an input of about 0.9 to 11 million T cells. TCRdb reanalysed the PCR reads using MiXCR and keeps one entry per CDR3 protein. The sample holds roughly 600,000 distinct CDR3 sequences, about 44% seen once.

The sequenced sample was blood. This TCR was recovered from a girl aged 5-17 years with multiple sclerosis. The chain employs TRBV4-1 and TRBJ2-7; weak D call: TRBD1 (5 bases). Written as DNA, the CDR3 is TGCGCCAGCAGCCAAGAAAACGTCCAGGGCACCTCCTACGAGCAGTACTTC. Its translation is CASSQENVQGTSYEQYF.